The present T cell receptor (beta chain) was sequenced within a study of STAT3 mutations in large granular lymphocyte leukemia. Study-level results: At least one immunodominant TCR beta clonotype appeared in every T-cell large granular lymphocyte leukemia patient.

This clone was observed a single time. Its antigen remains unidentified. Some 38,000 productive templates were obtained per sample on average. Using immunoSEQ multiplex PCR, the repertoire was profiled, and TCRdb retains in-frame clones only, with some absent. The table has 10,000 or so clones, about 75% seen once. The germline V and J ends were trimmed by 5 bases and 0 bases, with 8 bases remaining between them. CDR1 and CDR2 (germline): SEHNR, FQNEAQ (reference sequence). CDR3 length: 14 amino acids. The TCR sequence derives from a man aged 55-75 years with T-cell large granular lymphocyte leukemia. Some clones in this sample may be carry-over from other donors' samples. The chain carries TRBV7-9 and TRBJ2-1; maybe TRBD2 (5 bases). Sequencing input: peripheral blood mononuclear cells. The DNA for the CDR3 is TGTGCCAGCAGCCCAGCGGTCTCCTACAATGAGCAGTTCTTC. Translating it yields CASSPAVSYNEQFF.